This T cell receptor beta chain was sequenced during a study of OX40 agonist ivuxolimab in advanced cancers. Study details: Partial responses were seen in three patients, one with hepatocellular carcinoma and two with cutaneous melanoma.

Measured with immunoSEQ multiplex PCR; TCRdb has only the in-frame clones, and not every one. The table has about 62,000 clones, 79% seen once; the top ten hold approximately 10%. Exclusion applied to patients with autoimmune disease history or systemic immunosuppression. Trimming stripped 3 bases from V and 9 bases from J, with 14 bases between. Germline V gives CDR1 KGHSH, CDR2 LQKENI. This CDR3 has 13 residues. Study outcomes and limitations: CD4+ and CD8+ blood T cells expanded clonally by week 6 at 0.1 to 3.0 mg/kg.

Notes on this clone: The antigen is undetermined.

This chain joins TRBV18 and TRBJ2-5, with D perhaps TRBD2 (5 bases). Material: CD4+ or CD8+ T cells sorted from blood, obtained in a trial of the OX40 agonist ivuxolimab. The TCR comes from an adult with an advanced solid tumor such as melanoma, head and neck, liver or kidney cancer. The CDR3 DNA reads TGTGCCAGCTCACCGGAGACTAAATTAGCCCAGTACTTC. Protein product: CASSPETKLAQYF.